This is a list of T cell receptor beta chains from one sample in a study of vaccination effects on CD4 cells after COVID-19. No cognate antigen is known for these TCRs. Generated by immunoSEQ multiplex PCR, the TCRdb table keeps only in-frame clones and is missing some. The sample lists around 32,000 clones, about 70% occurring once. The sample in question was CD4+ T cells from PBMCs cultured with HCoV-229E spike peptides, obtained after COVID-19 vaccination. These receptors all come from a human donor who received a COVID-19 vaccine. CDR3s include the opening cysteine and the closing phenylalanine or tryptophan. The order of the fields is D gene, clone size, J gene, V gene, CDR3 DNA, CDR3 protein. A D gene is named only where the DNA matches it firmly. Clone size is shown for a subset of rows, as once, few, many or a class of expanded clone.

d_gene: NA; abundance: few; j_gene: TRBJ1-1; v_gene: TRBV5-4; CDR3nt: TGTGCCAGCAGCTCTAACAGGCGGACTTTGAACACTGAAGCTTTCTTT; CDR3aa: CASSSNRRTLNTEAFF
d_gene: NA; abundance: NA; j_gene: TRBJ1-2; v_gene: TRBV29-1; CDR3nt: TGCAGCGTTGGAGACGAACAGGGAGCGAACTATGGCTACACCTTC; CDR3aa: CSVGDEQGANYGYTF
d_gene: NA; abundance: few; j_gene: TRBJ1-1; v_gene: TRBV5-4; CDR3nt: TGTGCCAGCAGCTCCCGGACGAAAAAGGAAACTGAAGCTTTCTTT; CDR3aa: CASSSRTKKETEAFF
d_gene: NA; abundance: few; j_gene: TRBJ2-1; v_gene: TRBV6-2/TRBV6-3; CDR3nt: TGTGCCAGCAGTCGACCAAGCTCCTACAATGAGCAGTTCTTC; CDR3aa: CASSRPSSYNEQFF
d_gene: NA; abundance: few; j_gene: TRBJ1-5; v_gene: TRBV2; CDR3nt: TGTGCCAGCAATGCAGGGATGAGTGGGCAGCCCCAGCATTTT; CDR3aa: CASNAGMSGQPQHF
d_gene: NA; abundance: NA; j_gene: TRBJ1-2; v_gene: TRBV19; CDR3nt: TGTGCCAGTAGTATCCCCCCTTATGGCTACACCTTC; CDR3aa: CASSIPPYGYTF
d_gene: NA; abundance: NA; j_gene: TRBJ1-4; v_gene: TRBV5-8; CDR3nt: TGTGCCAGCAGCTTGGAGGGCAGTGCAACTAATGAAAAACTGTTTTTT; CDR3aa: CASSLEGSATNEKLFF
d_gene: NA; abundance: NA; j_gene: TRBJ2-3; v_gene: TRBV7-9; CDR3nt: TGTGCCAGCAGCTTTTGGTCTCTATTATCGGGAATTTTGGCAGATACGCAGTATTTT; CDR3aa: CASSFWSLLSGILADTQYF
d_gene: NA; abundance: few; j_gene: TRBJ1-2; v_gene: TRBV10-1; CDR3nt: TGCGCCAGCAGCCCAGGACGCGGCCAGGTCTATGGCTACACCTTC; CDR3aa: CASSPGRGQVYGYTF
d_gene: NA; abundance: NA; j_gene: TRBJ1-3; v_gene: TRBV29-1; CDR3nt: TGCAGCGTTGAGCGTGGAAACACCATATATTTT; CDR3aa: CSVERGNTIYF
d_gene: NA; abundance: NA; j_gene: TRBJ2-1; v_gene: TRBV9; CDR3nt: TGTGCCAGCAGCTCCAACTGGAGACTCACTCCATTCTTC; CDR3aa: CASSSNWRLTPFF
d_gene: NA; abundance: NA; j_gene: TRBJ1-2; v_gene: TRBV21-1; CDR3nt: TGTGCCAGCAGCAAGTCAGAGACAGCTAACTATGGCTACACCTTC; CDR3aa: CASSKSETANYGYTF
d_gene: TRBD1; abundance: few; j_gene: TRBJ1-4; v_gene: TRBV7-2; CDR3nt: TGTGCCAGCAGCTTAGGGACAGGGGTTGAAAAACTGTTTTTT; CDR3aa: CASSLGTGVEKLFF
d_gene: NA; abundance: few; j_gene: TRBJ1-2; v_gene: TRBV4-1; CDR3nt: TGCGCCAGCAGCCAAGTGGTTGGGTTTTCGGGGGGCTACACCTTC; CDR3aa: CASSQVVGFSGGYTF
d_gene: NA; abundance: NA; j_gene: TRBJ2-2; v_gene: TRBV5-1; CDR3nt: TGCGCCAGCAGTACGGACACCCCGAGGACCGGGGAGCTGTTTTTT; CDR3aa: CASSTDTPRTGELFF
d_gene: NA; abundance: NA; j_gene: TRBJ2-7; v_gene: TRBV2; CDR3nt: TGTGCCAGCTTCCCGGGCCGGTCGGCCTCCGAGCAGTACTTC; CDR3aa: CASFPGRSASEQYF
d_gene: NA; abundance: NA; j_gene: TRBJ2-7; v_gene: TRBV10-3; CDR3nt: TGTGCCATCAGTGAGTCCTGGGAGGACTCAAGCTCCTACGAGCAGTACTTC; CDR3aa: CAISESWEDSSSYEQYF
d_gene: NA; abundance: NA; j_gene: TRBJ1-2; v_gene: TRBV5-4; CDR3nt: TGTGCCAGCAGTACTGGTAGGGGCAGGACCAATCGTCCCTATGGCTACACCTTC; CDR3aa: CASSTGRGRTNRPYGYTF
d_gene: TRBD2; abundance: NA; j_gene: TRBJ2-1; v_gene: TRBV15; CDR3nt: TGTGCCACCAGCAGGCCTAGCGGGAGTTTTTCCTACAATGAGCAGTTCTTC; CDR3aa: CATSRPSGSFSYNEQFF
d_gene: NA; abundance: NA; j_gene: TRBJ1-1; v_gene: TRBV25-1; CDR3nt: TGTGCCAGCAGCTGGGGCAGCCGGGCTTTCTTT; CDR3aa: CASSWGSRAFF
d_gene: TRBD2; abundance: NA; j_gene: TRBJ2-7; v_gene: TRBV2; CDR3nt: TGTGCCAGCTTCCGCGGGAGCTTGGACGAGCAGTACTTC; CDR3aa: CASFRGSLDEQYF
d_gene: NA; abundance: NA; j_gene: TRBJ1-3; v_gene: TRBV4-2; CDR3nt: TGTGCCAGCAGCCAAGTGAGGCCTGGAGGAAACACCATATATTTT; CDR3aa: CASSQVRPGGNTIYF
d_gene: NA; abundance: NA; j_gene: TRBJ2-2; v_gene: TRBV3-1/TRBV3-2; CDR3nt: TGTGCCAGCAGCCAAGATCGACGGTTCGGGGAGCTGTTTTTT; CDR3aa: CASSQDRRFGELFF
d_gene: NA; abundance: NA; j_gene: TRBJ1-2; v_gene: TRBV4-1; CDR3nt: TGCGCCAGCAGCCAAAATACAGGAGTTAACTATGGCTACACCTTC; CDR3aa: CASSQNTGVNYGYTF
d_gene: TRBD1; abundance: NA; j_gene: TRBJ2-2; v_gene: TRBV3-1/TRBV3-2; CDR3nt: TGTGCCAGCAGCCCCTCCGGGACAGGCACCGCCGGGGAGCTGTTTTTT; CDR3aa: CASSPSGTGTAGELFF
d_gene: TRBD1; abundance: NA; j_gene: TRBJ1-5; v_gene: TRBV27; CDR3nt: TGTGCCAGCAGTCGTACAGGGGATAGCAATCAGCCCCAGCATTTT; CDR3aa: CASSRTGDSNQPQHF
d_gene: NA; abundance: NA; j_gene: TRBJ1-1; v_gene: TRBV6-5; CDR3nt: TGTGCCAGCAGTTACGTAGTCGATTCCCCCACTCAAGCTTTCTTT; CDR3aa: CASSYVVDSPTQAFF
d_gene: TRBD2; abundance: few; j_gene: TRBJ2-1; v_gene: TRBV19; CDR3nt: TGTGCCAGTAGGTCTTTACTAGCGGGACTTTTCAATGAGCAGTTCTTC; CDR3aa: CASRSLLAGLFNEQFF
d_gene: TRBD1; abundance: once; j_gene: TRBJ1-2; v_gene: TRBV6-5; CDR3nt: TGTGCCAGCAGTCCCCAGGGGGAGAGAGGCTACACCTTC; CDR3aa: CASSPQGERGYTF
d_gene: TRBD2; abundance: few; j_gene: TRBJ2-3; v_gene: TRBV6-4; CDR3nt: TGTGCCAGCAGTGACTCGGCGGGAGCGGAGACAGATACGCAGTATTTT; CDR3aa: CASSDSAGAETDTQYF
d_gene: NA; abundance: NA; j_gene: TRBJ1-5; v_gene: TRBV5-1; CDR3nt: TGCGCCAGCAGCCCGCTCGGCGCGCGCAATCAGCCCCAGCATTTT; CDR3aa: CASSPLGARNQPQHF
d_gene: TRBD1; abundance: NA; j_gene: TRBJ1-5; v_gene: TRBV12-5; CDR3nt: TGTGCTAGTGGTTTGATCGCCGGGACAGGGCACAATCAGCCCCAGCATTTT; CDR3aa: CASGLIAGTGHNQPQHF
d_gene: TRBD1; abundance: NA; j_gene: TRBJ2-3; v_gene: TRBV6-5; CDR3nt: TGTGCCAGCAGGGGACAGGGGGCCCGCACAGATACGCAGTATTTT; CDR3aa: CASRGQGARTDTQYF
d_gene: TRBD2; abundance: few; j_gene: TRBJ2-7; v_gene: TRBV11-2; CDR3nt: TGTGCCAGCAGCTTAGGGAATAGCGGGAGCTACGACGAGCAGTACTTC; CDR3aa: CASSLGNSGSYDEQYF
d_gene: TRBD2; abundance: NA; j_gene: TRBJ2-1; v_gene: TRBV4-1; CDR3nt: TGCGCCAGCAGCCAAGATCCATCTAGCGGGAGGAGCTCCTACAATGAGCAGTTCTTC; CDR3aa: CASSQDPSSGRSSYNEQFF
d_gene: NA; abundance: NA; j_gene: TRBJ2-5; v_gene: TRBV5-4; CDR3nt: TGTGCCAGCAGCTTGGAAGGGCCTCAAGAGACCCAGTACTTC; CDR3aa: CASSLEGPQETQYF
d_gene: NA; abundance: NA; j_gene: TRBJ2-5; v_gene: TRBV18; CDR3nt: TGTGCCAGCTCACCGGTGGGACAAGAGACCCAGTACTTC; CDR3aa: CASSPVGQETQYF
d_gene: NA; abundance: NA; j_gene: TRBJ1-1; v_gene: TRBV7-9; CDR3nt: TGTGCCAGCAGCTTCGGCGCTGCGAACACTGAAGCTTTCTTT; CDR3aa: CASSFGAANTEAFF
d_gene: NA; abundance: NA; j_gene: TRBJ2-3; v_gene: TRBV2; CDR3nt: TGTGCCAGCTCAGGGGGCACAGATACGCAGTATTTT; CDR3aa: CASSGGTDTQYF